The present TCR beta chain was sequenced within a study of T cells after yellow fever vaccination. Study results and caveats: Repertoires obtained by FACS sorting could include abundant clonotypes that entered as contaminants from the bulk population.

The table lists this clonotype with many counts. No antigen is known for it. Compared with germline, one end of the junction differs, possibly owing to a read error. TCRdb re-called the 5' RACE reads through MiXCR, storing one row per CDR3 protein. This sample has under 350,000 distinct CDR3 sequences, with 4.1% found just once. Source: PBMCs, taken 5 days after the yellow fever booster vaccination. This clonotype was sampled from a man aged 18 to 35 who received the YFV17D yellow fever vaccine.

CDR3 coding DNA: TGCGCCAGCAGTCAAGGATCAGGGCGGCAAGAGACCCAGTACTTC. Translation: CASSQGSGRQETQYF. This chain links TRBV4-3 with TRBJ2-5, with TRBD1 as a possible D gene (5 bases). CDR3 size: 15 residues. From germline, CDR1 is LGHNA and CDR2 YSLEER.